These 20 T cell receptor beta chains came from one sample sequenced in a study of OX40 agonist ivuxolimab in advanced cancers. Clones were read by immunoSEQ multiplex PCR, and TCRdb kept only the in-frame ones, dropping some. Of more than 60,000 clones listed, around 80% are singletons. The sequencing used CD4+ or CD8+ T cells sorted from blood, collected in a trial of the OX40 agonist ivuxolimab. These receptor sequences come from an adult with an advanced solid tumor such as melanoma, head and neck, liver or kidney cancer.

The chain links TRBV9 to TRBJ2-6; D not certain. The CDR3 length is 17 residues. Germline CDR1 SGDLS, CDR2 YYNGEE. V was trimmed by 0 bases and J by 4 bases, leaving 14 bases between them. CDR3 residues: CASSVGLRSPGANVLTF. The CDR3 bases are TGTGCCAGCAGCGTAGGACTGAGGAGCCCCGGGGCCAACGTCCTGACTTTC.

This chain links TRBV11-2 with TRBJ1-1, with TRBD1 matching over 7 bases. CDR1 and CDR2 (germline): SGHAT, FQNNGV. V lost 4 bases and J lost 1; bases outside the gene matches: 3. This CDR3 is 14 amino acids long. The CDR3 is CASSSSGGNTEAFF. The CDR3 DNA reads as TGTGCCAGCAGCTCCTCAGGGGGGAACACTGAAGCTTTCTTT. Combining the CDR3 with reference TRBV11-2 and TRBJ1-1 gives the whole variable domain EAGVAQSPRYKIIEKRQSVAFWCNPISGHATLYWYQQILGQGPKLLIQFQNNGVVDDSQLPKDRFSAERLKGVDSTLKIQPAKLEDSAVYLCASSSSGGNTEAFFGQGTRLTVV.

The rearrangement uses TRBV5-1 and TRBJ2-7; TRBD2 matches 10 bases. The V and J ends lost 3 bases and 4 bases, in that order; junction bases with no gene match: 4. Germline CDR1 reads SGHRS; CDR2 reads YFSETQ. The CDR3 sequence is 14 residues long. The CDR3 region is CASSSRTSGYEQYF. The CDR3 nucleotides read TGCGCCAGCAGCTCCCGGACTAGCGGATACGAGCAGTACTTC.

The V gene is TRBV19, the J gene TRBJ1-5; 8 bases are a match to TRBD1. Trimming cost V 6 bases and J 8 bases; bases outside gene matches: 15. Germline V CDR1 and CDR2: LNHDA, SQIVND (reference sequence). The CDR3 spans 16 residues. In DNA, the CDR3 is TGTGCCAGTAGGATCTCATACCCGGGACAGGTGAAGCCCCAGCATTTT. Its translation: CASRISYPGQVKPQHF.

The chain links TRBV12-5 to TRBJ2-1; possibly TRBD2 for D (5 bases). Trimming left V 6 bases short and J 8 bases short, with 11 bases between. Germline V gives CDR1 LGHNT, CDR2 FRNRAP. CDR3 size: 12 residues. The CDR3 DNA sequence: TGTGCTAGTGGCACCGGGGTGGATGAGCAGTTCTTC. This translates into CASGTGVDEQFF.

The rearrangement links TRBV6-6 to TRBJ2-7; tentative D call: TRBD2 (7 bases). The germline V gene encodes CDR1 MNHNY and CDR2 SVGAGI (reference sequence). CDR3 length: 14 amino acids. V lost 6 bases, J lost 6 bases, and 18 bases lay in between. The CDR3 protein is CASSRGGNGLEQYF. CDR3 nucleotide sequence: TGTGCCAGCAGCAGGGGAGGGAACGGCCTCGAGCAGTACTTC.

V is TRBV2 and J is TRBJ1-2; D gene ambiguous. Trimming stripped 4 bases from V and 8 bases from J, with 20 bases between. The CDR3 has 15 amino acids. CDR1 is SNHLY, CDR2 FYNNEI, per germline. CDR3 bases: TGTGCCAGCAGTGTTGGTCTTCAAAGTCAAAACGGCTACACCTTC. Translation gives CASSVGLQSQNGYTF.

The J gene is TRBJ2-7, the V gene TRBV11-2, with D hard to call. Per germline, CDR1 SGHAT and CDR2 FQNNGV. The germline V and J ends were trimmed by 4 bases and 9 bases, with 13 bases remaining between them. The length of the CDR3 is 12 residues. The CDR3 coding sequence is TGTGCCAGCAGCTCTTCCCGGCTCGGGCAGTACTTC. It specifies CASSSSRLGQYF. The full variable domain, rest sourced from reference TRBV11-2 and TRBJ2-7, is EAGVAQSPRYKIIEKRQSVAFWCNPISGHATLYWYQQILGQGPKLLIQFQNNGVVDDSQLPKDRFSAERLKGVDSTLKIQPAKLEDSAVYLCASSSSRLGQYFGPGTRLTVT.

This chain links TRBV11-2 with TRBJ1-4; D is perhaps TRBD1 (5 bases). The CDR3 is 13 amino acids. Trimming stripped 3 bases from V and 8 bases from J, with 10 bases between. The V gene's germline CDR1 is SGHAT and CDR2 FQNNGV. The DNA for the CDR3 is TGTGCCAGCAGCTTTTGGGGGGAGGAAAAACTGTTTTTT. It yields the protein CASSFWGEEKLFF.

This clone has only one observation. The chain joins TRBV2 to TRBJ1-4; TRBD1 matches 7 bases. The CDR3 spans 14 residues. J gave up 7 bases and V 4 bases, and 6 bases lay outside the gene matches. Per the germline V gene, CDR1 is SNHLY and CDR2 is FYNNEI. CDR3 in amino acids: CASSVNRGAEKLFF. CDR3 nucleotides: TGTGCCAGCAGTGTGAACAGGGGAGCTGAAAAACTGTTTTTT.

The rearrangement links TRBV10-2 to TRBJ1-5; 7 nucleotides match TRBD1. The CDR3 has 15 amino acids. V trimming: 7 bases; J trimming: 0 bases; junction bases outside the gene matches: 6. CDR1 is WSHSY and CDR2 is SAAADI in the germline V gene. The CDR3 DNA reads TGCGCCAGCACCGTGGACAGGTATAGCAATCAGCCCCAGCATTTT. The encoded protein is CASTVDRYSNQPQHF.

J is TRBJ2-1 and V is TRBV5-1; D possibly corresponds to TRBD2 (6 bases). This CDR3 comprises 14 residues. The V and J ends lost 4 bases and 4 bases respectively, with 12 bases between them. Germline V gene data show CDR1 as SGHRS and CDR2 as YFSETQ. CDR3 sequence (DNA): TGCGCCAGCAGCACGGGACTCGTATACAATGAGCAGTTCTTC. Protein sequence: CASSTGLVYNEQFF.

This chain uses TRBV10-3 with TRBJ1-3, with a tentative D call TRBD1 (5 bases). V was cut by 0 bases and J by 5 bases, with 8 bases left in between. Looked up from germline, CDR1 is ENHRY and CDR2 is SYGVKD. The CDR3 is 14 residues long. CDR3 nucleotides: TGTGCCATCAGTGAGTCACGGGACCGAAACACCATATATTTT. Amino acid sequence: CAISESRDRNTIYF.

This chain connects TRBV9 to TRBJ1-1; unclear D gene. Germline-derived CDR1 and CDR2 are SGDLS and YYNGEE. V lost 0 bases and J 3 bases, leaving 6 bases between the germline ends. The CDR3 consists of 13 residues. The CDR3 region is CASSVVGHTEAFF. The CDR3 nucleotides are TGTGCCAGCAGCGTAGTTGGACACACTGAAGCTTTCTTT.

The V and J genes are TRBV11-2 and TRBJ2-1; no firm D call. The CDR3 runs to 14 residues. The V gene's germline CDR1 is SGHAT and CDR2 FQNNGV. V was pared by 5 bases and J by 3 bases, with 11 bases between. The CDR3 bases are TGTGCCAGCAGCGCCCAGACTGGCTACAATGAGCAGTTCTTC. This codes for CASSAQTGYNEQFF.

The chain couples TRBV6-4 to TRBJ2-7, with 12 bases that match TRBD2. Germline V gene lookup returns CDR1 MRHNA and CDR2 SNTAGT. V dropped 7 bases and J dropped 2; count of bases not matched to a gene: 15. The CDR3 is 18 amino acids. CDR3 coding DNA: TGTGCCAGCAATAACGGCGGGCTAGCGGGAGGGTGCCCCTACGAGCAGTACTTC. Its protein is CASNNGGLAGGCPYEQYF.

V gene TRBV11-2 combines with J gene TRBJ1-2; 9 bases are shared with TRBD1. The V gene's germline CDR1 is SGHAT and CDR2 FQNNGV. This CDR3 is built from 16 residues. V gave up 5 bases and J gave up 5 bases; unmatched junction bases: 12. This CDR3 is CASSTLTGGAWYGYTF. The CDR3 nucleotides read TGTGCCAGCAGCACACTAACAGGGGGCGCATGGTATGGCTACACCTTC.

This clone was counted a single time. J is TRBJ1-6 and V is TRBV14, with a weak D call TRBD1 (5 bases). Deletions cut 0 bases from V and 9 bases from J, with 15 bases between. The CDR3 runs to 16 residues. Germline loops: CDR1 SGHDN, CDR2 FVKESK. The DNA for the CDR3 is TGTGCCAGCAGCCAAGAGGAGCGGGGGTTGGGTTCACCCCTCCACTTT. It encodes CASSQEERGLGSPLHF.

The chain has TRBV10-1 and TRBJ2-5; 10 bases are a match to TRBD1. The CDR3 is 14 amino acids. V gave up 7 bases and J gave up 2 bases; unmatched junction bases: 4. Germline CDR1 and CDR2: WNHNN and SYGVQD (reference sequence). In nucleotides, the CDR3 is TGCGCCAGCACCAGGGACAGGGGACAAGAGACCCAGTACTTC. Protein sequence: CASTRDRGQETQYF.

CDR3 loop: CASGGGIYNEQFF. In DNA form, the CDR3 reads TGCGCCAGCGGTGGGGGAATCTACAATGAGCAGTTCTTC. V usage is TRBV5-1 and J usage is TRBJ2-1; D tentatively reads TRBD1 or TRBD2 (5 bases each). The CDR3 is made up of 13 amino acids. The V gene lost 7 bases and the J gene lost 3 bases, with 11 bases spanning the gap. CDR1 and CDR2 (germline): SGHRS, YFSETQ.